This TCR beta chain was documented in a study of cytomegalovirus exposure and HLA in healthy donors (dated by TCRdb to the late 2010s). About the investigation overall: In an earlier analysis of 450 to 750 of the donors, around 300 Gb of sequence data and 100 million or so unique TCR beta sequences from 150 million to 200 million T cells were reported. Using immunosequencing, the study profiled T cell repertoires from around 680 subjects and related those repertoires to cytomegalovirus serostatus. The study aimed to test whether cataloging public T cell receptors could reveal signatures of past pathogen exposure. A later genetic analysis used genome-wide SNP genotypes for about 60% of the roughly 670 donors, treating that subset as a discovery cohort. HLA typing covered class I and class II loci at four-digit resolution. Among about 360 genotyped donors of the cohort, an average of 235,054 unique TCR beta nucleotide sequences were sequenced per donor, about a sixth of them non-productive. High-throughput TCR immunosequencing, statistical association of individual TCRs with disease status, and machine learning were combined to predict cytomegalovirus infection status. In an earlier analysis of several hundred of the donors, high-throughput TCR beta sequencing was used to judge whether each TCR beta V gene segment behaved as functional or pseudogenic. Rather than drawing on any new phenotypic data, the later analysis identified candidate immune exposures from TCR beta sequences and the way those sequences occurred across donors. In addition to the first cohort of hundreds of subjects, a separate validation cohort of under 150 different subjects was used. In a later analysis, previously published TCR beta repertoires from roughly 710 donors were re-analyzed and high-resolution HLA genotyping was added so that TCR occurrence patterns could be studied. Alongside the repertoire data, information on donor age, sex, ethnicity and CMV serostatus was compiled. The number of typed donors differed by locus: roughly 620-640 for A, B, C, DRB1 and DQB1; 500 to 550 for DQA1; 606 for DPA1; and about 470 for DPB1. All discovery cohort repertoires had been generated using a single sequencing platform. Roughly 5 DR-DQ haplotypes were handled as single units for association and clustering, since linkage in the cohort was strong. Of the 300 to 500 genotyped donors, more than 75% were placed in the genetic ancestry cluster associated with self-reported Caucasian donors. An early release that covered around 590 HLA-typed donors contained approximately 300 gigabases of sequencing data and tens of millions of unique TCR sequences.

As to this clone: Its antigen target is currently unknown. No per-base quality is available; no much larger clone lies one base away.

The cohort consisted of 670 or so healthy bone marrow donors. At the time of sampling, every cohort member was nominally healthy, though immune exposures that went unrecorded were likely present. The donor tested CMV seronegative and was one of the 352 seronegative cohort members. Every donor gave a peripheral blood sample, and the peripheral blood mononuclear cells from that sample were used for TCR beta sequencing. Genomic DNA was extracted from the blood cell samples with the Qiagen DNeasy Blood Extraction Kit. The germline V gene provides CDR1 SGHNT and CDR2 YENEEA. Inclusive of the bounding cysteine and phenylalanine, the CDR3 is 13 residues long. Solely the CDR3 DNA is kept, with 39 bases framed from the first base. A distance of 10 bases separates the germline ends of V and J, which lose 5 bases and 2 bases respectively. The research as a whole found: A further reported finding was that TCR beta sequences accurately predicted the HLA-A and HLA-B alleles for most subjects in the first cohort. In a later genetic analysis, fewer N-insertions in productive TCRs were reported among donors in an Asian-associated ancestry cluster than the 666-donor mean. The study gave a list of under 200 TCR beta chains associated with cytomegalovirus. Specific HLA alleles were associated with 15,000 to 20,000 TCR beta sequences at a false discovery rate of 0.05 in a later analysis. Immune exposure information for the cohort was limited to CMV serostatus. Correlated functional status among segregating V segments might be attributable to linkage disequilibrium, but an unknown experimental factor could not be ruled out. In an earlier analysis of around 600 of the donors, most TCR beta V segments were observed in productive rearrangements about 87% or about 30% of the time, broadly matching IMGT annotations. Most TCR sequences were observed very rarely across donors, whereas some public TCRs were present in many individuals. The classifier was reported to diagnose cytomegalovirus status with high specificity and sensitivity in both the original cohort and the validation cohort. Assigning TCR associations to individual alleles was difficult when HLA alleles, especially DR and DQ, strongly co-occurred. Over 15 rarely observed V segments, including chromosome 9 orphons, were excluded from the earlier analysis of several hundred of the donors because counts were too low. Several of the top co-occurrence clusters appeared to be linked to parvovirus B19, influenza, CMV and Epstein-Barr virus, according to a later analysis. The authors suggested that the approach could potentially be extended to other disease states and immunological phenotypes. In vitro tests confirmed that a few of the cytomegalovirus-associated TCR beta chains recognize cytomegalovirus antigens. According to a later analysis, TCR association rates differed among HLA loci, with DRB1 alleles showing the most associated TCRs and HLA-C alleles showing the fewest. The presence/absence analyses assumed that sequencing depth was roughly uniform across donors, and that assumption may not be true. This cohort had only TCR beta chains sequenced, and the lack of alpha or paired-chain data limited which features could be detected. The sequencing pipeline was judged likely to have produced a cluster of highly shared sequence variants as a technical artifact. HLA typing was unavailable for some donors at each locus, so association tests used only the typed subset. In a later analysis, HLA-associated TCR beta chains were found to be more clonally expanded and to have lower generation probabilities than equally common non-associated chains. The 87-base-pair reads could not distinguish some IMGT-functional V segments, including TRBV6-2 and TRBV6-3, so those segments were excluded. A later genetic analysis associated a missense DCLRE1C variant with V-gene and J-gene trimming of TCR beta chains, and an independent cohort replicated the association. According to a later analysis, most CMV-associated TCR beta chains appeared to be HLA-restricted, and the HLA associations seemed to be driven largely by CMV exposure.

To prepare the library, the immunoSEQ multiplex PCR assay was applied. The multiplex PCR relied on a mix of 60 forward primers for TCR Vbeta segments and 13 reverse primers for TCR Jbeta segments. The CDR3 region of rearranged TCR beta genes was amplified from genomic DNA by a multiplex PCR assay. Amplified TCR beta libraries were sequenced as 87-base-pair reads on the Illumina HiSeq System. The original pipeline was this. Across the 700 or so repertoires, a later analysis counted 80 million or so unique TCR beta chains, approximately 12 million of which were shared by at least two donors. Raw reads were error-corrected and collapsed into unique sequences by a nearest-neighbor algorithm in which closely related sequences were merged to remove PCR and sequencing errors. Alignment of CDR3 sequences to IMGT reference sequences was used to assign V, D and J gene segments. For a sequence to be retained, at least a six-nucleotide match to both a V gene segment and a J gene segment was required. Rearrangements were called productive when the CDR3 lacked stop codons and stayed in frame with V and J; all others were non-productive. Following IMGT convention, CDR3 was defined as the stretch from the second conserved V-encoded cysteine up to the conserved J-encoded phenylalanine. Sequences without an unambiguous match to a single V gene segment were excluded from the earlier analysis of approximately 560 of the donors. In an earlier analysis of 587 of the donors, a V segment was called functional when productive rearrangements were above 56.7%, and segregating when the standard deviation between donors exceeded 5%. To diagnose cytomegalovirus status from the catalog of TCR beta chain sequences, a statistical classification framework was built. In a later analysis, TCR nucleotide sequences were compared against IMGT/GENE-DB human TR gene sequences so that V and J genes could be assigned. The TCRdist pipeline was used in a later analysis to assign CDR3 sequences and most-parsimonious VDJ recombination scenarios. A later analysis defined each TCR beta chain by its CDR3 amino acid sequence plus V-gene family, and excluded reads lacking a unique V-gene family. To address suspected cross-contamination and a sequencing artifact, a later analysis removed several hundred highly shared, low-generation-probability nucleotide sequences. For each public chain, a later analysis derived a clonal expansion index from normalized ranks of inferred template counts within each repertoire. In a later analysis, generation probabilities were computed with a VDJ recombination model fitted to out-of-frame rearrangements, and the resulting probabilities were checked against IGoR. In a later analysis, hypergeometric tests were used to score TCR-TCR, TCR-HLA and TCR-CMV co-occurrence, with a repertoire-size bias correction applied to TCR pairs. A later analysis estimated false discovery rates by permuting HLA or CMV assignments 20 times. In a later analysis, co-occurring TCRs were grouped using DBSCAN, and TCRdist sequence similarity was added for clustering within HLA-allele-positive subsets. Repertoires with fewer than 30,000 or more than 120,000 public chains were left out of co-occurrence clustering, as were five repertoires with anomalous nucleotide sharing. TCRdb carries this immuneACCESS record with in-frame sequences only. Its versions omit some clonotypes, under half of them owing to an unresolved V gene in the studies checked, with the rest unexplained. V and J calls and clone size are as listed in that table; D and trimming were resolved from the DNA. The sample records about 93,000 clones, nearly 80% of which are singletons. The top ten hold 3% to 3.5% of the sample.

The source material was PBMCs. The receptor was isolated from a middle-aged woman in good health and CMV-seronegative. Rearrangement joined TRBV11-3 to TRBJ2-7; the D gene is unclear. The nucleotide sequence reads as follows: TGTGCCAGCAGCCGAGGCCTGGCCTACGAGCAGTACTTC. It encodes CASSRGLAYEQYF.